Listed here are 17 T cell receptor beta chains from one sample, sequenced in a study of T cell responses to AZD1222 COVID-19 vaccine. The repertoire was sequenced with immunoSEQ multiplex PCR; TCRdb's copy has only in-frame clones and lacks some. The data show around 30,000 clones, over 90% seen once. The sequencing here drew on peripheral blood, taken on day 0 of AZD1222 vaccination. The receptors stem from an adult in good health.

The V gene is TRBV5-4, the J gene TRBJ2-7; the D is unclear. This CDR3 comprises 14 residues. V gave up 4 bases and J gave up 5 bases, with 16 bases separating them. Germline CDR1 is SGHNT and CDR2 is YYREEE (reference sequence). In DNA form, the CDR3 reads TGTGCCAGCAGCGCCGGTTGGGCCCAGCACGAGCAGTACTTC. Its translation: CASSAGWAQHEQYF. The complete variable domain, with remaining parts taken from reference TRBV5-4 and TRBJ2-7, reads ETGVTQSPTHLIKTRGQQVTLRCSSQSGHNTVSWYQQALGQGPQFIFQYYREEENGRGNFPPRFSGLQFPNYSSELNVNALELDDSALYLCASSAGWAQHEQYFGPGTRLTVT.

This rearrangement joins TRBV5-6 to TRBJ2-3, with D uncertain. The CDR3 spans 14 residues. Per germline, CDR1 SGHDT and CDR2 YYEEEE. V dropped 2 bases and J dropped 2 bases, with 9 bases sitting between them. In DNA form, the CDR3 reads TGTGCCAGCAGCTTCGGACGGACCACAGATACGCAGTATTTT. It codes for CASSFGRTTDTQYF.

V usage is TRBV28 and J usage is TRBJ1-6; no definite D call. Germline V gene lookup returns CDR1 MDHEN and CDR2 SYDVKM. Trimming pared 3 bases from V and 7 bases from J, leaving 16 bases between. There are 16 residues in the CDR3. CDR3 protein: CASSLWNSGGNSPLHF. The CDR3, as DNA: TGTGCCAGCAGTTTGTGGAACTCCGGAGGGAATTCACCCCTCCACTTT.

For the CDR3, the DNA is TGTGCCAGCAGCCCCGCACTCAACTATGGCTACACCTTC. Translating gives CASSPALNYGYTF. This chain uses TRBV5-6 with TRBJ1-2; D remains ambiguous. Trimming left V 4 bases short and J 2 bases short, with 9 bases between. Germline CDR1 SGHDT, CDR2 YYEEEE. The CDR3 contains 13 residues.

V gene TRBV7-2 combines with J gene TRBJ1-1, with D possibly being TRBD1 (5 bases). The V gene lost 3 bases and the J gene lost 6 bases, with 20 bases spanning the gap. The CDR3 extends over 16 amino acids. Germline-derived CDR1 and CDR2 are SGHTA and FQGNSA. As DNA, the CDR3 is TGTGCCAGCAGCTTTGGGGGAGCCTACAGAATTCCTGAAGCTTTCTTT. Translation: CASSFGGAYRIPEAFF. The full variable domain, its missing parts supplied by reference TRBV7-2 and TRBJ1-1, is GAGVSQSPSNKVTEKGKDVELRCDPISGHTALYWYRQSLGQGLEFLIYFQGNSAPDKSGLPSDRFSAERTGGSVSTLTIQRTQQEDSAVYLCASSFGGAYRIPEAFFGQGTRLTVV.

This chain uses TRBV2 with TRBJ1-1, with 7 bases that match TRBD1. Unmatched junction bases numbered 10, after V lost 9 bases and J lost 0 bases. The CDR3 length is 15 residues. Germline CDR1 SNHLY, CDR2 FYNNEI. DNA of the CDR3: TGTGCCAGTTCAACCCGGGACAGTTTGAACACTGAAGCTTTCTTT. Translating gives CASSTRDSLNTEAFF.

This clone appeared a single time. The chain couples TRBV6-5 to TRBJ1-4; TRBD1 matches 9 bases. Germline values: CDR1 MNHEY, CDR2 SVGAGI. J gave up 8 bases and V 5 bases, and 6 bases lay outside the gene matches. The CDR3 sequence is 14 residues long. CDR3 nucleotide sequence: TGTGCCAGCAGTCTTGACAGGGGGAGCGAAAAACTGTTTTTT. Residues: CASSLDRGSEKLFF.

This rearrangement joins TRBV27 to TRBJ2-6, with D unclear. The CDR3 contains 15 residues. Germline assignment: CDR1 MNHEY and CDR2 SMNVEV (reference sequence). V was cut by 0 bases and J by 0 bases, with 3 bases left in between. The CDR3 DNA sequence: TGTGCCAGCAGTTTATCCCACTCTGGGGCCAACGTCCTGACTTTC. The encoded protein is CASSLSHSGANVLTF.

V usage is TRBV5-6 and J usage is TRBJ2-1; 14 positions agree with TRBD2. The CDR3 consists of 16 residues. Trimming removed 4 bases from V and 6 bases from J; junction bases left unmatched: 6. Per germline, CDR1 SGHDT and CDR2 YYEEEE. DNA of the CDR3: TGTGCCAGCAGCCTGGGACTAGCGGGAGTTTCCAATGAGCAGTTCTTC. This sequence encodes CASSLGLAGVSNEQFF.

The CDR3 loop reads CASSHGRSNYGYTF. The CDR3 DNA reads TGTGCCAGCAGCCATGGACGTTCTAACTATGGCTACACCTTC. The rearrangement links TRBV13 to TRBJ1-2, with no clear D. The CDR3 contains 14 residues. Germline V CDR1 and CDR2: PRHDT, FYEKMQ (reference sequence). Trimming cost V 5 bases and J 0 bases, with 10 bases left between them.

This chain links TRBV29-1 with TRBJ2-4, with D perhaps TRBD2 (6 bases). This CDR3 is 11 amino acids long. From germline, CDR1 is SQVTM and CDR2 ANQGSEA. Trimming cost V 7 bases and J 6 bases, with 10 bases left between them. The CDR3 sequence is CSAGTVNIQYF. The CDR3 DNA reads TGCAGCGCCGGGACTGTAAACATTCAGTACTTC.

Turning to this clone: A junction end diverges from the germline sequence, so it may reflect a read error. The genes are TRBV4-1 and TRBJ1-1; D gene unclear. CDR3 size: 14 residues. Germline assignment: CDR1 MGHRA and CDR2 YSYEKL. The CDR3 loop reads CASSQDEWNSEAFF. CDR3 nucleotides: TGCGCCAGCAGCCAAGACGAATGGAACTCTGAAGCTTTCTTT.

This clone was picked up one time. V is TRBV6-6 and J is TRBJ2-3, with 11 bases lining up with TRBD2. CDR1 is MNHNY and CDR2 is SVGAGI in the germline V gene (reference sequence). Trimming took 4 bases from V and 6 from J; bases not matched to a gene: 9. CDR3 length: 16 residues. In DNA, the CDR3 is TGTGCCAGCAGTTTCACTAGCGGGAGTGGTGTGGATACGCAGTATTTT. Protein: CASSFTSGSGVDTQYF.

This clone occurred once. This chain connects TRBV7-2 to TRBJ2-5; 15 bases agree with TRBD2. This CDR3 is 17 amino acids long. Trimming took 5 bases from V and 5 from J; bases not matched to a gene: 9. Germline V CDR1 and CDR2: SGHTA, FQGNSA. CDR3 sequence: CASSLGTSGRSGETQYF. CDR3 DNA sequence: TGTGCCAGCAGCCTAGGGACTAGCGGGAGGAGTGGGGAGACCCAGTACTTC. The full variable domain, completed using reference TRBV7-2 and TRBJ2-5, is GAGVSQSPSNKVTEKGKDVELRCDPISGHTALYWYRQSLGQGLEFLIYFQGNSAPDKSGLPSDRFSAERTGGSVSTLTIQRTQQEDSAVYLCASSLGTSGRSGETQYFGPGTRLLVL.

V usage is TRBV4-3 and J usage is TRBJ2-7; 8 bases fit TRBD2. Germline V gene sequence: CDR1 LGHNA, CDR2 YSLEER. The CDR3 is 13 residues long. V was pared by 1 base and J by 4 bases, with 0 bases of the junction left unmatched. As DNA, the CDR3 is TGCGCCAGCAGCCAAGGCGGGGGGTACGAGCAGTACTTC. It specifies CASSQGGGYEQYF.

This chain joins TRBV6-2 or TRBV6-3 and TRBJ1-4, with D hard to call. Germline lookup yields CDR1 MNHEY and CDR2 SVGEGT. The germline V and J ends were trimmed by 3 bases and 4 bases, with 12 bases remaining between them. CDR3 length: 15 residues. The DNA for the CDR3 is TGTGCCAGCAGTTATCGGGGTAAAGGTAATGAAAAACTGTTTTTT. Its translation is CASSYRGKGNEKLFF.

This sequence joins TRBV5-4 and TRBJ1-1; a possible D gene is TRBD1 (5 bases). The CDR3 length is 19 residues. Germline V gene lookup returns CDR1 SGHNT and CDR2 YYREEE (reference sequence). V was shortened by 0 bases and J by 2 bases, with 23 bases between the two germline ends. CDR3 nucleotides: TGTGCCAGCAGCTTGGAATGGGCTGGAGGGGACCGGCACAACACTGAAGCTTTCTTT. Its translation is CASSLEWAGGDRHNTEAFF.